This TCR beta chain was recovered during a study of a mutant IDH1 vaccine in newly diagnosed glioma. Background on the study: Vaccine administration was initiated 4-6 weeks following radiotherapy alone, or with temozolomide cycles.

Germline CDR1 SGDLS, CDR2 YYNGEE. The CDR3 length is 17 residues. V lost 3 bases to trimming and J lost 5 bases, with 22 bases between them. Turning to this clone: Antigen specificity is unknown.

The time point denotes: week 35, safety follow-up. In the vaccine, a single dose held 300 ug of the mutant IDH1 20-mer peptide, along with topical imiquimod. Data came from immunoSEQ multiplex PCR; TCRdb stores just in-frame clones and leaves some out. The profile covers 45,000 to 60,000 clones, with more than 70% appearing a single time and 5.7% taken by the ten largest. The sequence was collected from a woman aged 40-49 years with glioma. This material consisted of PBMCs, taken from a glioma patient whose treatment included an IDH1 peptide vaccine. The rearrangement joins TRBV9 to TRBJ2-3; a weak D match, TRBD1 (5 bases). The CDR3 spells CASSGRYQGMTGDTQYF. The CDR3 bases are TGTGCCAGCAGCGGACGTTACCAGGGTATGACGGGAGATACGCAGTATTTT.